Listed here are 8 T cell receptor beta chains from one sample, sequenced in a study of shared clonotypes between healthy human individuals. The assay was immunoSEQ multiplex PCR, and TCRdb's table has in-frame clones only and misses some. The sample lists approximately 2,000,000 clones, about 90% occurring once. The specimen sequenced was naive CD4+ T cells from PBMCs. Subset meaning: CD45RA+ positively selected. These receptors originate from a man between 18 and 35 years old in good health. Some clones in this sample may be carry-over from other donors' samples.

This rearrangement joins TRBV28 to TRBJ1-1, with 8 bases lining up with TRBD1. The CDR3 covers 16 residues. V lost 5 bases, J lost 0 bases, and 8 bases stayed unmatched. Germline assignment: CDR1 MDHEN and CDR2 SYDVKM. CDR3 amino acids: CASSPPNRGVNTEAFF. In nucleotides, the CDR3 is TGTGCCAGCAGTCCACCAAACAGGGGGGTGAACACTGAAGCTTTCTTT.

V usage is TRBV12-2 and J usage is TRBJ2-6; the DNA was not compared with TRBD2, the D call given in the table. TRBV12-2 is listed as a pseudogene. The CDR3 totals 15 residues. The CDR3 DNA is TGTGCAAGTCGCTTCCAGCAGGCGGGCGGGAACGTCCTGACTTTC. Amino acid sequence: CASRFQQAGGNVLTF.

The chain combines TRBV4-1 with TRBJ1-3; no clear D gene. Germline values: CDR1 MGHRA, CDR2 YSYEKL. This CDR3 is 17 amino acids long. V lost 3 bases and J lost 0, with 15 bases in between. Written as DNA, the CDR3 is TGCGCCAGCAGCCAGGACCCTCCAGGCAGCTCTGGAAACACCATATATTTT. It translates to CASSQDPPGSSGNTIYF.

The count of this clone is one. This rearrangement joins TRBV7-2 to TRBJ2-7, with 10 bases aligning to TRBD2. This CDR3 region has 18 residues. Trimming at V came to 1 base and at J to 4 bases, leaving 13 bases not matched to a gene. CDR1 is SGHTA, CDR2 FQGNSA, per germline. CDR3: CASSLVVGSASGSYEQYF. In DNA form, the CDR3 reads TGTGCCAGCAGCTTAGTCGTGGGTTCGGCTAGCGGGAGTTACGAGCAGTACTTC.

The rearrangement joins TRBV19 to TRBJ1-2; tentatively, D is TRBD1 (6 bases). Germline CDR1 is LNHDA and CDR2 is SQIVND (reference sequence). This CDR3 has 13 amino acids. The V and J ends lost 5 bases and 8 bases respectively, with 15 bases between them. This CDR3 is CASSLYRVSGYTF. Written as DNA, the CDR3 is TGTGCCAGTAGTTTATACAGGGTTAGCGGCTACACCTTC.

V gene TRBV28 combines with J gene TRBJ2-7, with D unclear. There are 14 residues in the CDR3. Trimming stripped 1 base from V and 2 bases from J, with 9 bases between. Looked up from germline, CDR1 is MDHEN and CDR2 is SYDVKM. CDR3 in amino acids: CASSLYRSPYEQYF. Here the CDR3 DNA reads TGTGCCAGCAGTTTATATCGGAGTCCCTACGAGCAGTACTTC.

With respect to this clone: The identical CDR3 is also encoded by other nucleotide sequences in the sample. The chain employs TRBV19 and TRBJ2-2; D is tentatively TRBD1 or TRBD2 (5 bases each). CDR3 length: 13 residues. Per the germline V gene, CDR1 is LNHDA and CDR2 is SQIVND (reference sequence). Trimming took 3 bases from V and 5 from J, leaving 7 bases between them. CDR3 residues: CASSIRETGELFF. The CDR3 region has the DNA TGTGCCAGTAGTATCAGGGAGACCGGGGAGCTGTTTTTT.

The rearrangement links TRBV7-2 to TRBJ2-7; D remains unclear. In germline, CDR1 is SGHTA, CDR2 FQGNSA. V was pared by 1 base and J by 6 bases, with 16 bases between. The length of the CDR3 is 15 residues. The CDR3 DNA reads TGTGCCAGCAGCTTAGGATCAACCCCGCCGCCCGAGCAGTACTTC. Residues: CASSLGSTPPPEQYF.